Here is one T cell receptor beta chain with its context. This specimen belongs to a study of shared clonotypes between healthy human individuals. Authors' processing steps: Owing to the provision of junction-only sequences devoid of quality scores by immunoSEQ, filtering differed. Assay: immunoSEQ multiplex PCR; the TCRdb copy retains only in-frame clones and omits some. V, J and clone size reflect that table, while D and trimming were determined from the DNA. The sample lists approximately 1,000,000 clones; around three quarters were seen once. This CDR3 region has 15 residues. J lost 5 bases, V lost 1 base, and 8 bases had no gene match. CDR1 SGHTA and CDR2 FQGNSA come from the germline V gene.

The chain combines TRBV7-2 with TRBJ2-7, with TRBD2 matching 7 bases. The receptor was isolated from a man aged 18 to 30 in good health. Some clones in this sample may be carry-over from other donors' samples. The sample consisted of memory CD4+ T cells from PBMCs. Documented subset: CD45RA-negative fraction. The CDR3 sequence is CASSLEGGSRDEQYF. The CDR3 region has the DNA TGTGCCAGCAGCTTAGAGGGCGGGAGTCGCGACGAGCAGTACTTC.